This entry lists 32 T cell receptor beta chains sequenced from one sample in a study of blood T cell repertoires in COVID-19. This table comes from immunoSEQ multiplex PCR, and its TCRdb copy is limited to in-frame clones, with some not included. The sample carries about 260,000 clones, about 86% recorded once. Sample: PBMCs or T cells enriched from blood (not recorded which). The receptors originated from a man younger than 40 with acute COVID-19.

This chain uses TRBV4-3 with TRBJ1-1; a possible D gene is TRBD1 (5 bases). The CDR3 contains 15 residues. The V gene's germline CDR1 is LGHNA and CDR2 YSLEER. With 1 base removed from V and 1 base from J, the gap between germline ends came to 10 bases. The CDR3 reads CASSQVGRANTEAFF. DNA of the CDR3: TGCGCCAGCAGCCAAGTGGGCAGGGCGAACACTGAAGCTTTCTTT.

This clone was counted many times. The chain carries TRBV10-1 and TRBJ2-1, with D possibly being TRBD2 (6 bases). The germline CDR1 and CDR2 sequences are WNHNN and SYGVQD (reference sequence). This CDR3 is built from 13 residues. Trimming took off 8 bases at V and 5 bases at J, with 13 bases between the two ends. The CDR3 here is CASQGTHNNEQFF. CDR3 in DNA: TGCGCCAGCCAAGGGACTCACAACAATGAGCAGTTCTTC.

V usage is TRBV5-5 and J usage is TRBJ2-1; 7 bases line up with TRBD2. The germline V gene has CDR1 SGHKS and CDR2 YYEKEE (reference sequence). V trimming: 4 bases; J trimming: 4 bases; junction bases outside the gene matches: 8. The CDR3 spans 15 residues. The CDR3 bases are TGTGCCAGCAGCCTCCGGGACTACCAATACAATGAGCAGTTCTTC. This encodes CASSLRDYQYNEQFF.

The V gene is TRBV15, the J gene TRBJ2-1, with D perhaps TRBD1 (6 bases). CDR3 length: 12 amino acids. Germline assignment: CDR1 LNHNV and CDR2 YYDKDF (reference sequence). With 0 bases removed from V and 9 bases from J, the gap between germline ends came to 6 bases. The chain's CDR3 is CATSRDRGEQFF. CDR3 DNA sequence: TGTGCCACCAGCAGAGACAGGGGTGAGCAGTTCTTC.

The gene calls are TRBV20-1 and TRBJ2-3; TRBD2 aligns across 7 bases. The CDR3 loop spans 15 amino acids. The germline CDR1 and CDR2 sequences are DFQATT and SNEGSKA (reference sequence). Trimming took 3 bases from V and 2 from J; bases not matched to a gene: 8. In nucleotides, the CDR3 is TGCAGTGCTAGTTCGGCTAGCGGATCCACAGATACGCAGTATTTT. This codes for CSASSASGSTDTQYF.

V is TRBV6-4 and J is TRBJ2-6; D is possibly TRBD1 (5 bases). Deletions cut 0 bases from V and 3 bases from J, with 6 bases between. Germline CDR1 is MRHNA and CDR2 is SNTAGT. The CDR3 is 15 residues long. In DNA form, the CDR3 reads TGTGCCAGCAGTGACTCGCAGGGTGGGGCCAACGTCCTGACTTTC. It translates to CASSDSQGGANVLTF.

The V and J genes are TRBV7-9 and TRBJ1-3; D not certain. V lost 5 bases and J 4 bases, leaving 18 bases between the germline ends. The CDR3 has 16 residues. Germline V gene data show CDR1 as SEHNR and CDR2 as FQNEAQ (reference sequence). DNA for the CDR3: TGTGCCAGCAGCCCTCCCGGGGTGGGCGTAGGAAACACCATATATTTT. The encoded protein is CASSPPGVGVGNTIYF.

The V and J genes are TRBV4-2 and TRBJ1-5; D might be TRBD1 (5 bases). Trimming took off 0 bases at V and 3 bases at J, with 12 bases between the two ends. The CDR3 covers 16 residues. The germline CDR1 and CDR2 sequences are LGHNA and YNFKEQ. CDR3 sequence (DNA): TGTGCCAGCAGCCAAGATATCGACAGAAACAATCAGCCCCAGCATTTT. It is translated as CASSQDIDRNNQPQHF.

V gene TRBV7-9 combines with J gene TRBJ1-5, with a weak D call TRBD1 (5 bases). V lost 5 bases and J lost 6, with 17 bases in between. The germline V gene has CDR1 SEHNR and CDR2 FQNEAQ (reference sequence). The CDR3 is 15 amino acids. Written as DNA, the CDR3 is TGTGCCAGCAGCAAAGGAGGGCAGGGACTTCAGCCCCAGCATTTT. This sequence encodes CASSKGGQGLQPQHF. Looking up the rest from reference TRBV7-9 and TRBJ1-5 gives the full variable domain: DTGVSQNPRHKITKRGQNVTFRCDPISEHNRLYWYRQTLGQGPEFLTYFQNEAQLEKSRLLSDRFSAERPKGSFSTLEIQRTEQGDSAMYLCASSKGGQGLQPQHFGDGTRLSIL.

The V and J genes are TRBV5-4 and TRBJ2-1; the match to TRBD2 covers 11 bases. The CDR3 consists of 16 residues. CDR1 and CDR2 (germline): SGHNT, YYREEE (reference sequence). The trim removed 4 bases at V and 6 bases at J, leaving 9 bases unmatched. DNA for the CDR3: TGTGCCAGCAGCCCGCGTGAACTAGCGGGAGTCAATGAGCAGTTCTTC. Its translation is CASSPRELAGVNEQFF.

V is TRBV30 and J is TRBJ1-5; D is undetermined. Per germline, CDR1 GTSNPN and CDR2 SVGIG (reference sequence). V lost 1 base and J 6 bases, leaving 34 bases between the germline ends. There are 21 residues in the CDR3. The CDR3 region has the DNA TGTGCCTGGAGTGACCACCCAGTGTGGAGGGAAGTCCTCCCATCGGGTCAGCCCCAGCATTTT. Amino acid sequence: CAWSDHPVWREVLPSGQPQHF.

This chain connects TRBV5-8 to TRBJ1-5; D possibly corresponds to TRBD1 (5 bases). The V and J ends lost 4 bases and 0 bases respectively, with 8 bases between them. The germline CDR1 and CDR2 sequences are SGHTS and YDEGEE. This CDR3 has 14 amino acids. The CDR3 loop is CASSPGGSNQPQHF. CDR3 sequence (DNA): TGTGCCAGCAGCCCGGGGGGTAGCAATCAGCCCCAGCATTTT.

The chain is built from TRBV12-3 or TRBV12-4 and TRBJ1-1, with TRBD1 as a possible D gene (5 bases). The CDR3 consists of 11 residues. V shed 2 bases and J shed 11 bases, with 9 bases lying between them. CDR3 bases: TGTGCCAGCAGTTTATCAGGGCGGGCTTTCTTT. This encodes CASSLSGRAFF.

The rearrangement uses TRBV28 and TRBJ2-7; TRBD2 agrees at 13 bases. Looked up from germline, CDR1 is MDHEN and CDR2 is SYDVKM. Germline trimming cut 4 bases from V and 4 bases from J; bases unmatched to any gene: 1. This CDR3 comprises 14 residues. The CDR3 here is CASSSGLAGYEQYV. CDR3 coding DNA: TGTGCCAGCAGTTCGGGACTAGCGGGATACGAGCAGTACGTC.

This clone showed up just a few times. V usage is TRBV5-4 and J usage is TRBJ2-1; 8 positions agree with TRBD2. The V segment lost 0 bases and the J segment 7 bases; nucleotides outside the gene matches: 6. Germline CDR1 reads SGHNT; CDR2 reads YYREEE (reference sequence). The CDR3 extends over 15 amino acids. The CDR3 sequence is CASSLAGGRINEQFF. Written as DNA, the CDR3 is TGTGCCAGCAGCTTGGCGGGCGGGAGGATAAATGAGCAGTTCTTC.

J is TRBJ1-1 and V is TRBV7-9, with TRBD1 identical over 7 bases. V was clipped by 2 bases and J by 1 base; unmatched bases: 4. Per germline, CDR1 SEHNR and CDR2 FQNEAQ (reference sequence). The length of the CDR3 is 15 residues. The CDR3 loop is CASSLSGGKNTEAFF. The CDR3 DNA reads TGTGCCAGCAGCTTATCAGGGGGGAAGAACACTGAAGCTTTCTTT. The full variable domain, rest sourced from reference TRBV7-9 and TRBJ1-1, is DTGVSQNPRHKITKRGQNVTFRCDPISEHNRLYWYRQTLGQGPEFLTYFQNEAQLEKSRLLSDRFSAERPKGSFSTLEIQRTEQGDSAMYLCASSLSGGKNTEAFFGQGTRLTVV.

The genes are TRBV28 and TRBJ1-4; 7 bases line up with TRBD1. Per the germline V gene, CDR1 is MDHEN and CDR2 is SYDVKM. CDR3 length equals 14 residues. The V segment lost 9 bases and the J segment 2 bases; nucleotides outside the gene matches: 6. The CDR3 region is CASLQQGTNEKLFF. The CDR3 DNA reads as TGTGCCAGTTTACAACAGGGGACTAATGAAAAACTGTTTTTT.

This clone was counted only a few times. For the CDR3, the DNA is TGTGCCAGCAGCCACGGGGTTGAAGGGAACACTGAAGCTTTCTTT. Its protein product is CASSHGVEGNTEAFF. This sequence joins TRBV4-2 and TRBJ1-1; no clear D. The CDR3 runs 15 residues. V dropped 3 bases and J dropped 1 base, with 12 bases sitting between them. Germline V gene lookup returns CDR1 LGHNA and CDR2 YNFKEQ.

Ten or more counts support this clone. The chain couples TRBV28 to TRBJ1-2; 8 bases are shared with TRBD1. Germline V gene sequence: CDR1 MDHEN, CDR2 SYDVKM. V trimming: 2 bases; J trimming: 2 bases; junction bases outside the gene matches: 7. This CDR3 is 16 amino acids long. CDR3 in DNA: TGTGCCAGCAGTTTAACCGCGACAGGGGTGAACTATGGCTACACCTTC. Residues: CASSLTATGVNYGYTF.

V gene TRBV3-1 (or the pseudogene TRBV3-2) combines with J gene TRBJ2-1; the match to TRBD2 covers 10 bases. Germline V gene data show CDR1 as LGHDT and CDR2 as YNNKEL (reference sequence). V trimming: 4 bases; J trimming: 6 bases; junction bases outside the gene matches: 12. CDR3 length: 17 amino acids. Here the CDR3 DNA reads TGTGCCAGCAGCCCTCGGGGGAGCGGGAGGGCCGGCAATGAGCAGTTCTTC. Amino acid sequence: CASSPRGSGRAGNEQFF.

The V gene is TRBV6-5, the J gene TRBJ2-3, with 7 bases that match TRBD1. This CDR3 region has 13 residues. With 6 bases clipped from V and 7 bases from J, the junction kept 7 bases outside the gene matches. Germline lookup yields CDR1 MNHEY and CDR2 SVGAGI. The CDR3 spells CASSPGTVNTQYF. DNA for the CDR3: TGTGCCAGCAGCCCCGGGACAGTGAATACGCAGTATTTT.

This clone appeared once. This chain joins TRBV5-1 and TRBJ2-3; D gene uncertain. Trimming stripped 3 bases from V and 4 bases from J, with 12 bases between. In germline, CDR1 is SGHRS, CDR2 YFSETQ. The CDR3 runs 14 residues. The CDR3 bases are TGCGCCAGCAGCTCCGACCCGGGTGCAGATACGCAGTATTTT. This sequence encodes CASSSDPGADTQYF.

The chain has TRBV5-8 and TRBJ1-1, with TRBD1 matching over 8 bases. Germline CDR1 reads SGHTS; CDR2 reads YDEGEE. J was trimmed by 4 bases and V by 7 bases; bases with no gene match: 12. The CDR3 is 15 amino acids. This chain's CDR3 is CASVNRGVGSTEAFF. Written as DNA, the CDR3 is TGTGCCAGCGTCAACAGGGGGGTCGGGTCCACTGAAGCTTTCTTT. Based on the CDR3 plus reference TRBV5-8 and TRBJ1-1, the full variable domain is EAGVTQSPTHLIKTRGQQATLRCSPISGHTSVYWYQQALGLGLQFLLWYDEGEERNRGNFPPRFSGRQFPNYSSELNVNALELEDSALYLCASVNRGVGSTEAFFGQGTRLTVV.

The genes are TRBV6-5 and TRBJ1-2; 10 positions agree with TRBD1. CDR1 and CDR2 from the germline V gene are MNHEY and SVGAGI. The trim removed 4 bases at V and 12 bases at J, leaving 8 bases unmatched. This CDR3 is 13 amino acids long. The CDR3 here is CASSFAQTGGNTF. The CDR3 nucleotides read TGTGCCAGCAGTTTCGCCCAGACAGGGGGCAACACCTTC.

In this sample, this clone turned up a few times. The V call is TRBV7-8, the J call TRBJ2-1, with D possibly matching TRBD1 (6 bases). V lost 5 bases to trimming and J lost 3 bases, with 17 bases between them. This CDR3 is 16 amino acids long. Germline assignment: CDR1 SGHVS and CDR2 FQNEAQ. CDR3 protein: CASSLQQGIIYNEQFF. CDR3 DNA: TGTGCCAGCAGCCTTCAACAGGGAATAATCTACAATGAGCAGTTCTTC.

The rearrangement links TRBV7-9 to TRBJ2-7; a weak D match, TRBD2 (5 bases). V was pared by 8 bases and J by 3 bases, with 14 bases between. This CDR3 is built from 13 residues. Germline CDR1 is SEHNR and CDR2 is FQNEAQ (reference sequence). In DNA form, the CDR3 reads TGTGCCAGCCCCTTCCCGAGGGACTACGAGCAGTACGTC. Translating gives CASPFPRDYEQYV.

V usage is TRBV2 and J usage is TRBJ1-5; D ambiguous. V lost 3 bases, J lost 4 bases, and 10 bases lay in between. In germline, CDR1 is SNHLY, CDR2 FYNNEI. The CDR3 is 14 amino acids. CDR3 sequence (DNA): TGTGCCAGCAGTGACGGTAGGAGGAATCAGCCCCAGCATTTT. It translates to CASSDGRRNQPQHF.

This chain uses TRBV19 with TRBJ1-6, with TRBD1 matching 8 bases. Germline CDR1 reads LNHDA; CDR2 reads SQIVND (reference sequence). V gave up 6 bases and J gave up 0 bases; unmatched junction bases: 7. This CDR3 has 17 amino acids. CDR3 residues: CASRLQGVSSYNSPLHF. CDR3 in DNA: TGTGCCAGTAGGTTACAGGGGGTAAGCTCCTATAATTCACCCCTCCACTTT. The full variable domain, completed using reference TRBV19 and TRBJ1-6, is DGGITQSPKYLFRKEGQNVTLSCEQNLNHDAMYWYRQDPGQGLRLIYYSQIVNDFQKGDIAEGYSVSREKKESFPLTVTSAQKNPTAFYLCASRLQGVSSYNSPLHFGNGTRLTVT.

The chain carries TRBV2 and TRBJ2-7; 7 bases map to TRBD2. Losses at the gene ends were 4 bases for V and 6 bases for J; bases not matched to a gene: 3. There are 12 residues in the CDR3. CDR1 and CDR2 (germline): SNHLY, FYNNEI. In DNA, the CDR3 is TGTGCCAGCAGTGGACTAGCAATCGAGCAGTACGTC. Its translation is CASSGLAIEQYV.

This clone appeared a single time. This chain connects TRBV7-2 to TRBJ1-1, with 11 bases aligning to TRBD1. The CDR3 has 14 residues. J was trimmed by 4 bases and V by 6 bases; bases with no gene match: 4. CDR1 and CDR2 from the germline V gene are SGHTA and FQGNSA. CDR3: CASSRDRGTTEAFF. CDR3 DNA: TGTGCCAGCAGTCGGGACAGGGGGACCACTGAAGCTTTCTTT.

This clone has just a few counts. The rearrangement uses TRBV7-8 and TRBJ2-1; 13 nucleotides align to TRBD2. CDR1 is SGHVS and CDR2 is FQNEAQ in the germline V gene. This CDR3 region has 17 residues. Unmatched junction bases numbered 11, after V lost 5 bases and J lost 7 bases. The CDR3 DNA sequence: TGTGCCAGCAGCGACCGGGACAGACTAGCGGGAGGAAATGAGCAGTTCTTC. Translation gives CASSDRDRLAGGNEQFF.

J is TRBJ1-5 and V is TRBV6-6; the D gene is possibly TRBD1 (6 bases). Trimming cost V 8 bases and J 5 bases, with 19 bases left between them. This CDR3 contains 15 residues. Germline V gene data show CDR1 as MNHNY and CDR2 as SVGAGI (reference sequence). The CDR3 reads CASRRKDSPDQPQHF. The CDR3 DNA sequence: TGTGCCAGCCGAAGAAAGGACAGCCCCGATCAGCCCCAGCATTTT.